The clone carrying this T cell receptor beta chain occurred a few times. In the authors' methods: Amplification from reference gene primers served as the basis for estimated nucleated cell counts. Method: immunoSEQ multiplex PCR; TCRdb's copy keeps in-frame clones and lacks some. The V and J calls and clone size are taken from that table; D and trimming were inferred from the DNA. The sample lists over 250,000 clones, around 86% occurring once. The entry originates in a study of blood T cell repertoires in COVID-19. Overall study: Some COVID-19 samples were acute and others convalescent; all came from the United States, Italy and Spain. PBMCs, B-cell-depleted T cells, or T cells were the source of the cDNA or gDNA that made up the material.

This CDR3 has 15 amino acids. CDR1 and CDR2 from the germline V gene are ENHRY and SYGVKD. The V gene end was trimmed by 8 bases and the J gene end by 5 bases; junction bases not matched to a gene: 11. This TCR was recovered from a middle-aged man with acute or convalescent COVID-19. The V call is TRBV10-3, the J call TRBJ2-5, with TRBD1 identical over 10 bases. The sequencing sample was made of peripheral blood. The CDR3 DNA reads TGTGCCATCGGGTCCGGGACAGGGGAAGGGGAGACCCAGTACTTC. Amino acid sequence: CAIGSGTGEGETQYF.